What follows are 15 T cell receptor beta chains derived from one specimen sequenced in a study of shared clonotypes between healthy human individuals. The naive CD8 subset, CD45RO-negative cells positively selected for CCR7, excluded terminally differentiated effector memory CD45RA+ cells. The repertoire was sequenced with immunoSEQ multiplex PCR; TCRdb's copy has only in-frame clones and lacks some. The sample includes 2 million to 2.5 million clones, approximately 95% of them seen just once. Source material: naive CD8+ T cells sorted from blood. These receptors were obtained from a young man in good health.

This chain connects TRBV11-3 to TRBJ1-4; D may be TRBD1 (5 bases). The CDR3 is 20 residues long. V was shortened by 5 bases and J by 0 bases, with 25 bases between the two germline ends. The germline CDR1 and CDR2 sequences are SGHNT and YENEEA. In nucleotides, the CDR3 is TGTGCCAGCAGCAAGGCAGGTAGCAAGACAGATATCCCAACTAATGAAAAACTGTTTTTT. Amino acid sequence: CASSKAGSKTDIPTNEKLFF.

The chain joins TRBV27 to TRBJ1-1; 10 bases agree with TRBD1. Per germline, CDR1 MNHEY and CDR2 SMNVEV (reference sequence). V shed 5 bases and J 4 bases; nucleotides not matched to a gene: 4. The length of the CDR3 is 14 residues. CDR3 sequence (DNA): TGTGCCAGCAGTGGTGACAGGGGGCTCACTGAAGCTTTCTTT. Residues: CASSGDRGLTEAFF.

The CDR3 loop reads CASSEGRERLQETQYF. CDR3 bases: TGTGCCAGCAGTGAAGGCCGGGAAAGACTACAAGAGACCCAGTACTTC. V and J are TRBV6-1 and TRBJ2-5, with TRBD2 as a possible D gene (5 bases). Deletions cut 1 base from V and 2 bases from J, with 14 bases between. The V gene's germline CDR1 is MNHNS and CDR2 SASEGT. The CDR3 has 16 residues.

The J gene is TRBJ2-3, the V gene TRBV28, with TRBD2 matching over 8 bases. V lost 4 bases to trimming and J lost 3 bases; unmatched junction nucleotides: 6. The CDR3 contains 15 residues. Germline V gene sequence: CDR1 MDHEN, CDR2 SYDVKM. The CDR3 region has the DNA TGTGCCAGCAGTTGGGGTGGCGGGGGGACAGATACGCAGTATTTT. Its protein product is CASSWGGGGTDTQYF.

The chain employs TRBV7-2 and TRBJ2-1, with unresolved D. Trimming stripped 2 bases from V and 5 bases from J, with 13 bases between. CDR3 length: 15 residues. Germline CDR1 reads SGHTA; CDR2 reads FQGNSA. The CDR3 region is CASSLKTGGNNEQFF. Here the CDR3 DNA reads TGTGCCAGCAGCTTAAAGACCGGCGGAAACAATGAGCAGTTCTTC.

This clone has just a few counts. The chain employs TRBV11-2 and TRBJ2-5; 16 bases agree with TRBD2. Germline lookup yields CDR1 SGHAT and CDR2 FQNNGV. The CDR3 has 18 residues. V dropped 3 bases and J dropped 3; count of bases not matched to a gene: 7. The CDR3 is CASSFLAGLAGGEETQYF. The CDR3 DNA is TGTGCCAGCAGCTTCCTGGCGGGACTAGCGGGGGGGGAAGAGACCCAGTACTTC.

The J gene is TRBJ1-2, the V gene TRBV29-1; 7 nucleotides match TRBD1. The CDR3 loop spans 14 amino acids. The V gene's germline CDR1 is SQVTM and CDR2 ANQGSEA. V trimming: 1 base; J trimming: 3 bases; junction bases outside the gene matches: 5. CDR3 region: CSVEVRDRYYGYTF. Here the CDR3 DNA reads TGCAGCGTTGAAGTGCGGGACAGATACTATGGCTACACCTTC. The full variable domain, its missing parts supplied by reference TRBV29-1 and TRBJ1-2, is SAVISQKPSRDICQRGTSLTIQCQVDSQVTMMFWYRQQPGQSLTLIATANQGSEATYESGFVIDKFPISRPNLTFSTLTVSNMSPEDSSIYLCSVEVRDRYYGYTFGSGTRLTVV.

The rearrangement uses TRBV23-1 and TRBJ2-3; 10 bases are shared with TRBD1. TRBV23-1 is flagged as an ORF with uncertain function. V lost 0 bases, J lost 5 bases, and 20 bases stayed unmatched. The CDR3 loop spans 21 amino acids. CDR3 sequence (DNA): TGCGCCAGCAGTCAATCCACCAAAGTGTGGACAGGGGGACGGGGAAAAGATACGCAGTATTTT. The encoded protein is CASSQSTKVWTGGRGKDTQYF.

The chain employs TRBV7-8 and TRBJ2-5; TRBD1 matches 8 bases. The CDR3 contains 16 residues. Germline CDR1 SGHVS, CDR2 FQNEAQ. V was clipped by 8 bases and J by 2 bases; unmatched bases: 13. Here the CDR3 DNA reads TGTGCCAGCCACCACCGTGTCAGGGGGCTTCAAGAGACCCAGTACTTC. It translates to CASHHRVRGLQETQYF.

The chain recombines TRBV4-1 with TRBJ2-7; D gene uncertain. In germline, CDR1 is MGHRA, CDR2 YSYEKL. The V end was cut by 4 bases, the J end by 3 bases, with 10 bases between. This CDR3 is built from 13 residues. DNA for the CDR3: TGCGCCAGCAGCCCCGACCCGGGCTACGAGCAGTACTTC. The encoded protein is CASSPDPGYEQYF.

The V gene is TRBV28, the J gene TRBJ2-7, with D possibly being TRBD1 (5 bases). Germline V gene lookup returns CDR1 MDHEN and CDR2 SYDVKM. The V gene lost 7 bases and the J gene lost 2 bases, with 15 bases spanning the gap. This CDR3 has 14 residues. The chain's CDR3 is CASIRLGPTYEQYF. The CDR3 DNA reads TGTGCCAGCATTCGGTTGGGGCCTACCTACGAGCAGTACTTC.

The gene calls are TRBV5-1 and TRBJ2-1; D might be TRBD1 or TRBD2, each matching 5 bases. Trimming stripped 0 bases from V and 8 bases from J, with 15 bases between. Looked up from germline, CDR1 is SGHRS and CDR2 is YFSETQ. The CDR3 extends over 15 amino acids. For the CDR3, the DNA is TGCGCCAGCAGCTTGGAAGGGGCATCAGCGGATGAGCAGTTCTTC. Protein: CASSLEGASADEQFF.

About this clone itself: Different DNA sequences within this sample yield the same CDR3. The chain employs TRBV11-2 and TRBJ2-5; D ambiguous. Germline loops: CDR1 SGHAT, CDR2 FQNNGV. The CDR3 loop spans 13 amino acids. V lost 1 base and J lost 2, with 5 bases in between. The CDR3 DNA reads as TGTGCCAGCAGCTTAGTATTGCAAGAGACCCAGTACTTC. Its translation: CASSLVLQETQYF.

The chain employs TRBV27 and TRBJ1-4; D gene ambiguous. V was cut by 3 bases and J by 4 bases, with 12 bases left in between. Per the germline V gene, CDR1 is MNHEY and CDR2 is SMNVEV (reference sequence). The CDR3 length is 15 residues. The CDR3: CASSFMRTSNEKLFF. Here the CDR3 DNA reads TGTGCCAGCAGTTTCATGAGGACTAGTAATGAAAAACTGTTTTTT.

V and J are TRBV7-9 and TRBJ1-5; possible D gene TRBD1, 5 bases. The CDR3 loop spans 17 amino acids. Deletions cut 2 bases from V and 3 bases from J, with 17 bases between. The germline V gene has CDR1 SEHNR and CDR2 FQNEAQ (reference sequence). The CDR3 protein is CASSLRGGGGDNQPQHF. For the CDR3, the DNA is TGTGCCAGCAGCTTAAGAGGTGGGGGTGGAGACAATCAGCCCCAGCATTTT.